The TCR beta chain described here comes from a study of neurological immune-mediated disorders. Study-wide findings and caveats: The repertoires of 18 of 34 multiple sclerosis patients were placed by phylogenetic grouping in a single related-CDR3 cluster, which may be a signature. Because no CDR3 amino acid sequences were shared across subjects by expanded clones, private repertoires were suggested in all groups.

In TCRdb, the 5' RACE reads were re-called with MiXCR into one record per CDR3 protein. Of around 67,000 distinct CDR3 sequences in the sample, around 5.2% were seen once. Comment on this clonotype: Its antigen is undetermined.

Germline loops: CDR1 SGHTA, CDR2 FQGNSA. Trimming took 5 bases from V and 7 from J, leaving 21 bases between them. CDR3 length: 16 amino acids. This TCR came from a man in his late teens or twenties with multiple sclerosis. Material: PBMCs. This chain uses TRBV7-2 with TRBJ1-5, with D possibly TRBD1 on 6 matching bases. The CDR3 is CASSRRGGGRQQPQHF. CDR3 sequence (DNA): TGTGCCAGCAGCCGCCGGGGCGGGGGGCGGCAACAGCCCCAGCATTTT.